This TCR beta chain is from a study of CD8 T cells in ankylosing spondylitis. Findings of the study overall: Ankylosing spondylitis blood seemed to carry a telltale TCR beta motif made of several highly homologous variants.

V was trimmed by 1 base and J by 4 bases, leaving 8 bases between them. This CDR3 spans 14 amino acids. The germline gives CDR1 SEHNR, CDR2 FQNEAQ (reference sequence). TCRdb passed the 5' RACE reads through MiXCR, listing each CDR3 protein once. The repertoire has approximately 220,000 distinct CDR3 sequences, around 18% of them found once; the top ten carry 42%. This clonotype was picked up many times. Antigen specificity is unknown. The chain carries TRBV7-9 and TRBJ2-1; D is unclear. Sequenced input: blood, either unsorted or a sorted T cell fraction (not recorded which). This receptor was obtained from a male donor with ankylosing spondylitis. CDR3 coding DNA: TGTGCCAGCAGCTTAGGGTCACAGTACAATGAGCAGTTCTTC. Residues: CASSLGSQYNEQFF.